A selection of T cell receptor beta chains follows, all from one sample in a study of T cell responses to AZD1222 COVID-19 vaccine. The method was immunoSEQ multiplex PCR; TCRdb's version includes in-frame clones alone and lacks a portion of them. The sample yields roughly 180,000 clones, around nine tenths seen once. This specimen was peripheral blood, taken on day 0 of AZD1222 vaccination. The source of these receptors is an adult in good health. CDR3s include the opening cysteine and the closing phenylalanine or tryptophan. The order of the fields is V gene, J gene, CDR3 protein.

TRBV12-5,TRBJ2-7,CASGTGRSSGGDHEQYF
TRBV13,TRBJ2-7,CASSPGGNIFREQYF
TRBV3-1/TRBV3-2,TRBJ1-1,CASSQWDRGTEAFF
TRBV24-1,TRBJ2-2,CATSDSGPFRGELFF
TRBV7-2,TRBJ2-7,CASSLAGGPYEQYF
TRBV7-2,TRBJ2-7,CASSLDRSSYEQYF
TRBV2,TRBJ2-7,CASSRQGISYEQYF
TRBV9,TRBJ2-3,CASSSSRTRGSTDTQYF
TRBV6-5,TRBJ2-7,CASSRLRIGEQYF
TRBV5-8,TRBJ1-1,CASSPGRVHTEAFF
TRBV2,TRBJ2-1,CASGMDRGLDEQFF
TRBV6-5,TRBJ1-2,CASSPDRNYGYTF
TRBV6-6,TRBJ2-3,CASMAGNTDTQYF
TRBV9,TRBJ2-2,CASSVAGENTGELFF
TRBV30,TRBJ1-2,CAWSVLTGGYGYTF
TRBV12-5,TRBJ1-5,CASGLVMGANQPQHF
TRBV9,TRBJ2-2,CASSARQGNTGELFF
TRBV3-1/TRBV3-2,TRBJ1-2,CASSQELNRGYTF
TRBV7-6,TRBJ1-6,CASSLQGGTASSYNSPLHF
TRBV9,TRBJ1-4,CASSLQGNEKLFF
TRBV2,TRBJ1-6,CASRWGQGDNSPLHF
TRBV18,TRBJ2-7,CASSPPGQGAYEQYF
TRBV18,TRBJ2-1,CASSQLGTGVYNEQFF
TRBV2,TRBJ1-6,CASSEDRSYNSPLHF
TRBV5-1,TRBJ1-3,CASSRTWGDTIYF
TRBV19,TRBJ2-1,CASSIDHVLAGAYNEQFF
TRBV30,TRBJ2-3,CAWSRRQDTSTDTQYF
TRBV4-3,TRBJ2-5,CASGRGMGETQYF
TRBV5-1,TRBJ2-5,CASGGGGSPRETQYF
TRBV6-5,TRBJ2-7,CATGLAGVYEQYF
TRBV10-3,TRBJ1-1,CAIRSGAAGTEAFF
TRBV5-5,TRBJ2-1,CASSWPGEQFF
TRBV5-5,TRBJ2-7,CASSFRDRVYEQYF
TRBV7-9,TRBJ1-4,CASSPGVFPGEKLFF
TRBV6-5,TRBJ2-7,CASSQQGPEQYF
TRBV30,TRBJ1-1,CAWTRDRPSTEAFF
TRBV5-4,TRBJ2-7,CASSLRGANEQYF
TRBV3-1/TRBV3-2,TRBJ1-6,CASSPGGSPLHF
TRBV6-5,TRBJ1-2,CASSYTTAYGYTF
TRBV14,TRBJ2-1,CASSQPGQGVYNEQFF
TRBV19,TRBJ2-3,CASSNTTGPTDTQYF
TRBV7-9,TRBJ2-3,CASSPGLVSRTDTQYF
TRBV2,TRBJ2-5,CASSSVGRETQYF
TRBV9,TRBJ2-7,CASSLRTGVYEQYF
TRBV19,TRBJ1-5,CASSHRVIGNQPQHF
TRBV4-3,TRBJ1-4,CASSQGSVLKRKLFF
TRBV25-1,TRBJ2-5,CASSETRGYLGTQYF
TRBV5-4,TRBJ2-2,CASSDGGKYTGELFF
TRBV9,TRBJ2-7,CASSSSGGPLGEQYF
TRBV7-6,TRBJ1-1,CASSLTGAPMNTEAFF